The 18 T cell receptor beta chains presented below share a single source sample, sequenced in a study of T cell changes during pregnancy in multiple sclerosis. The method was immunoSEQ multiplex PCR; TCRdb's version includes in-frame clones alone and lacks a portion of them. Of about 84,000 clones in the sample, roughly 93% were seen once. The source material was peripheral blood, sampled in the third trimester of pregnancy. The receptor source for this set is a female donor with multiple sclerosis, enrolled in a pregnancy study.

V is TRBV7-2 and J is TRBJ2-7; D not certain. Trimming left V 4 bases short and J 3 bases short, with 16 bases between. The CDR3 spans 15 residues. Germline CDR1 is SGHTA and CDR2 is FQGNSA. The CDR3 is CASSSSVGLYYEQYF. For the CDR3, the DNA is TGTGCCAGCAGCTCGAGTGTGGGCCTCTACTACGAGCAGTACTTC.

Written as DNA, the CDR3 is TGTGCCAGCAGGACGGACAGGGCGATCTACGAGCAGTACTTC. Its protein is CASRTDRAIYEQYF. The chain joins TRBV11-2 to TRBJ2-7; TRBD1 agrees at 8 bases. Germline CDR1 is SGHAT and CDR2 is FQNNGV. This CDR3 comprises 14 residues. V was pared by 6 bases and J by 3 bases, with 7 bases of the junction left unmatched.

The chain links TRBV2 to TRBJ2-3; 7 positions agree with TRBD2. V lost 6 bases and J lost 2; bases outside the gene matches: 8. The CDR3 is 15 residues long. Germline loops: CDR1 SNHLY, CDR2 FYNNEI. The DNA of the CDR3 is TGTGCCAGCAGGGAGGGTCGGGGGGTCACAGATACGCAGTATTTT. Encoded protein: CASREGRGVTDTQYF.

The J gene is TRBJ2-3, the V gene TRBV7-6; the match to TRBD1 covers 10 bases. Germline V gene data show CDR1 as SGHVS and CDR2 as FNYEAQ. The V gene end was trimmed by 5 bases and the J gene end by 7 bases; junction bases not matched to a gene: 21. The CDR3 runs 19 residues. The CDR3 DNA is TGTGCCAGCAGCCCTTGGGGGGTTAGTCGGGACAGGGGAATACATACGCAGTATTTT. Amino acids: CASSPWGVSRDRGIHTQYF.

The genes are TRBV4-1 and TRBJ2-5, with 8 bases aligning to TRBD2. CDR1 is MGHRA and CDR2 is YSYEKL in the germline V gene. V gave up 1 base and J gave up 2 bases; unmatched junction bases: 6. The CDR3 is 16 amino acids. The chain's CDR3 is CASSQVKTSAQETQYF. CDR3 coding DNA: TGCGCCAGCAGCCAAGTGAAGACTAGCGCACAAGAGACCCAGTACTTC.

This clone was seen once. This chain uses TRBV7-9 with TRBJ2-7; D remains ambiguous. The CDR3 runs 12 residues. Trimming took 5 bases from V and 5 from J, leaving 10 bases between them. Per the germline V gene, CDR1 is SEHNR and CDR2 is FQNEAQ (reference sequence). CDR3: CASSGSVNEQYF. The CDR3, as DNA: TGTGCCAGCAGCGGCAGTGTCAACGAGCAGTACTTC.

The chain couples TRBV29-1 to TRBJ1-2, with 9 bases identical to TRBD1. The CDR3 has 15 residues. Per germline, CDR1 SQVTM and CDR2 ANQGSEA. With V trimmed by 4 bases and J by 4 bases, 10 bases remained unmatched. The CDR3 region has the DNA TGCAGCGTTGGAGGGGGAGACAGGGGGTCCTATGGCTACACCTTC. Its translation is CSVGGGDRGSYGYTF.

V gene TRBV10-3 combines with J gene TRBJ2-7; 7 bases match TRBD1. V shed 6 bases and J 7 bases; nucleotides not matched to a gene: 15. This CDR3 is built from 15 residues. Per the germline V gene, CDR1 is ENHRY and CDR2 is SYGVKD. The CDR3 loop is CAISDGQTGFGEQYF. Written as DNA, the CDR3 is TGTGCCATCAGCGACGGACAGACAGGGTTCGGAGAGCAGTACTTC.

The chain links TRBV11-2 to TRBJ2-7, with 9 bases aligning to TRBD1. J lost 2 bases, V lost 1 base, and 0 bases had no gene match. CDR3 length: 14 amino acids. In germline, CDR1 is SGHAT, CDR2 FQNNGV. CDR3 nucleotide sequence: TGTGCCAGCAGCTTAGGGACAGGGGCCTACGAGCAGTACTTC. This encodes CASSLGTGAYEQYF.

The chain has TRBV2 and TRBJ1-2, with 8 nucleotides matching TRBD1. This CDR3 spans 15 amino acids. J lost 7 bases, V lost 2 bases, and 9 bases had no gene match. The germline V gene has CDR1 SNHLY and CDR2 FYNNEI. This CDR3 is CASSETLGQGGGYTF. CDR3 bases: TGTGCCAGCAGTGAAACCCTCGGACAGGGAGGTGGCTACACCTTC.

The CDR3 DNA reads TGTGCCAGCAGTCAGGGGGCGGACACCGGGGAGCTGTTTTTT. Encoded protein: CASSQGADTGELFF. This chain links TRBV6-4 with TRBJ2-2, with 8 bases identical to TRBD1. Germline CDR1 is MRHNA and CDR2 is SNTAGT. The CDR3 has 14 residues. The V gene end was trimmed by 5 bases and the J gene end by 3 bases; junction bases not matched to a gene: 2.

V and J are TRBV18 and TRBJ1-4; D possibly corresponds to TRBD1 (5 bases). Trimming cost V 3 bases and J 3 bases, with 8 bases left between them. The CDR3 extends over 14 amino acids. Germline assignment: CDR1 KGHSH and CDR2 LQKENI. The CDR3 region is CASSPAGPNEKLFF. CDR3 nucleotide sequence: TGTGCCAGCTCACCGGCAGGGCCTAATGAAAAACTGTTTTTT.

V and J are TRBV29-1 and TRBJ1-3; D is unclear. V was clipped by 6 bases and J by 0 bases, with 3 bases between them. The CDR3 sequence is 11 residues long. CDR1 SQVTM and CDR2 ANQGSEA come from the germline V gene. In DNA form, the CDR3 reads TGCAGCGTCCGCTCTGGAAACACCATATATTTT. The encoded protein is CSVRSGNTIYF.

CDR3 residues: CASSSRQGENYEQYF. The CDR3 DNA reads TGCGCCAGCAGCTCCAGACAGGGGGAGAACTACGAGCAGTACTTC. The V call is TRBV5-1, the J call TRBJ2-7, with 9 nucleotides matching TRBD1. The J segment lost 3 bases and the V segment lost 3 bases, leaving 7 bases of the junction unmatched. The CDR3 contains 15 residues. In germline, CDR1 is SGHRS, CDR2 YFSETQ.

The chain is built from TRBV5-1 and TRBJ1-3; D ambiguous. CDR1 and CDR2 (germline): SGHRS, YFSETQ. V was shortened by 3 bases and J by 4 bases, with 8 bases between the two germline ends. The CDR3 extends over 13 amino acids. In DNA form, the CDR3 reads TGCGCCAGCAGCTCCGTTCCCGGAAACACCATATATTTT. It yields the protein CASSSVPGNTIYF.

This chain joins TRBV7-8 and TRBJ2-3; 14 bases agree with TRBD2. This CDR3 region has 18 residues. Trimming removed 3 bases from V and 2 bases from J; junction bases left unmatched: 7. Germline V gene data show CDR1 as SGHVS and CDR2 as FQNEAQ. CDR3 DNA: TGTGCCAGCAGCTTGCTTCCGGGACTAGCGGGGGCCACAGATACGCAGTATTTT. Translating gives CASSLLPGLAGATDTQYF.

The gene calls are TRBV9 and TRBJ2-2; TRBD2 agrees at 7 bases. Germline V CDR1 and CDR2: SGDLS, YYNGEE. V lost 1 base and J lost 6; bases outside the gene matches: 9. The CDR3 has 16 amino acids. The CDR3, as DNA: TGTGCCAGCAGCGTATCGTCGGGGGGTGGACCCGGGGAGCTGTTTTTT. This gives the protein CASSVSSGGGPGELFF.

The J gene is TRBJ1-1, the V gene TRBV5-1; TRBD1 aligns across 7 bases. CDR1 and CDR2 from the germline V gene are SGHRS and YFSETQ. The junction had 10 bases not matched to a gene; V was cut back by 6 bases and J by 5 bases. CDR3 size: 14 residues. The CDR3 loop reads CASTPEGARTEAFF. CDR3 sequence (DNA): TGCGCCAGCACCCCGGAGGGGGCTCGAACTGAAGCTTTCTTT.